These T cell receptor beta chains were read from a single sample in a study of blood T cells in healthy people across ages. In TCRdb, the 5' RACE reads were re-called with MiXCR into one record per CDR3 protein. The data contain some 1.4 million distinct CDR3 sequences, approximately 38% of them singletons. Sequencing was carried out using blood. The receptor set was obtained from a young woman in good health. The CDR3 runs from the conserved cysteine through the conserved F or W. The order of the fields is J gene, clone size, D gene, V gene, CDR3 DNA, CDR3 protein. The D gene is left open where the match is weak. Clone size is shown for a subset of rows, as once, few, many or a class of expanded clone.

j_gene: TRBJ2-4
abundance: few
d_gene: TRBD2
v_gene: TRBV7-9
CDR3nt: TGTGCCAGCAGACCGACTAGCGCTAGCATTCAGTACTTC
CDR3aa: CASRPTSASIQYF

j_gene: TRBJ1-5
abundance: NA
d_gene: TRBD1
v_gene: TRBV4-2
CDR3nt: TGTGCCAGCAGCCAAGGGGAGGCAGGGGGTAATCAGCCCCAGCATTTT
CDR3aa: CASSQGEAGGNQPQHF

j_gene: TRBJ1-5
abundance: NA
d_gene: NA
v_gene: TRBV12-3/TRBV12-4
CDR3nt: TGTGTCAGCAGTTTACTCGGGGCCGGGTTGGATCAGCCCCAGCATTTT
CDR3aa: CVSSLLGAGLDQPQHF

j_gene: TRBJ2-3
abundance: few
d_gene: NA
v_gene: TRBV4-2
CDR3nt: TGTGCCAGCAGCCAAATGAAACAGGGTCAGGGCGCAGATACGCAGTATTTT
CDR3aa: CASSQMKQGQGADTQYF

j_gene: TRBJ2-3
abundance: NA
d_gene: NA
v_gene: TRBV6-4
CDR3nt: TGTGCCAGCAGTGAGCAGGACCGGAGGACAGATACGCAGTATTTT
CDR3aa: CASSEQDRRTDTQYF

j_gene: TRBJ1-6
abundance: NA
d_gene: NA
v_gene: TRBV28
CDR3nt: TGTGCCAGCAGTCCACTACAGGGCCCCAATTCACCCCTCCACTTT
CDR3aa: CASSPLQGPNSPLHF

j_gene: TRBJ1-6
abundance: NA
d_gene: NA
v_gene: TRBV7-9
CDR3nt: TGTGCCAGCAGCTCGCATGACCTCAGGGGTTTTAATTCACCCCTCCACTTT
CDR3aa: CASSSHDLRGFNSPLHF

j_gene: TRBJ2-5
abundance: few
d_gene: NA
v_gene: TRBV5-6
CDR3nt: TGTGCCAGCAGCTTGGTAGGGAACCTCGAGACCCAGTACTTC
CDR3aa: CASSLVGNLETQYF

j_gene: TRBJ1-2
abundance: few
d_gene: NA
v_gene: TRBV3-1
CDR3nt: TGTGCCAGCAGCCGACCCTCGCTGGAGGGCTACACCTTC
CDR3aa: CASSRPSLEGYTF

j_gene: TRBJ1-5
abundance: NA
d_gene: NA
v_gene: TRBV20-1
CDR3nt: TGCAGTGCTAGAGATAGTGGGACTCAGCCCCAGCATTTT
CDR3aa: CSARDSGTQPQHF

j_gene: TRBJ2-1
abundance: few
d_gene: TRBD2
v_gene: TRBV9
CDR3nt: TGTGCCAGCAGCCGGGCTAGCGGGAGTTACTACAATGAGCAGTTCTTC
CDR3aa: CASSRASGSYYNEQFF

j_gene: TRBJ2-4
abundance: NA
d_gene: NA
v_gene: TRBV10-3
CDR3nt: TGTGCCATCAGTGTCAGTCCCGGGACTGCGGAAAACATTCAGTACTTC
CDR3aa: CAISVSPGTAENIQYF

j_gene: TRBJ2-5
abundance: NA
d_gene: NA
v_gene: TRBV5-1
CDR3nt: TGCGCCAGCAAAGGGACCGTATACCAAGAGACCCAGTACTTC
CDR3aa: CASKGTVYQETQYF

j_gene: TRBJ2-7
abundance: NA
d_gene: TRBD2
v_gene: TRBV10-3
CDR3nt: TGTGCCATCACCGCTAGCGGGATCTCAAATGAGCAGTACTTC
CDR3aa: CAITASGISNEQYF

j_gene: TRBJ1-2
abundance: NA
d_gene: NA
v_gene: TRBV6-1
CDR3nt: TGTGCCAGCAGAGGCAGGGAGTCAGGAGACTATGGCTACACCTTC
CDR3aa: CASRGRESGDYGYTF

j_gene: TRBJ2-7
abundance: NA
d_gene: NA
v_gene: TRBV12-3/TRBV12-4
CDR3nt: TGTGCCAGCAGACTCCCAGAGGCCCAGTACTTC
CDR3aa: CASRLPEAQYF

j_gene: TRBJ2-3
abundance: many
d_gene: NA
v_gene: TRBV7-3
CDR3nt: TGTGCCAGCAGCCTTTACGGTACCGCAGATACGCAGTATTTT
CDR3aa: CASSLYGTADTQYF

j_gene: TRBJ2-1
abundance: few
d_gene: TRBD2
v_gene: TRBV29-1
CDR3nt: TGCAGCGTTGAAGCTCTAGCGGTCTACAATGAGCAGTTCTTC
CDR3aa: CSVEALAVYNEQFF

j_gene: TRBJ2-7
abundance: once
d_gene: TRBD2
v_gene: TRBV5-5
CDR3nt: TGTGCCAGCAGCTGGACCTGGACTAGCGGCGCGGGGGCCCAGTACTTC
CDR3aa: CASSWTWTSGAGAQYF

j_gene: TRBJ2-3
abundance: few
d_gene: NA
v_gene: TRBV20-1
CDR3nt: TGCAGTGCTAGAAAGTCCGGGGGCACAGATACGCAGTATTTT
CDR3aa: CSARKSGGTDTQYF

j_gene: TRBJ2-5
abundance: once
d_gene: NA
v_gene: TRBV19
CDR3nt: TGTGCCAGTAGTGCCGCTACCGCCAGGACCCAGTACTTC
CDR3aa: CASSAATARTQYF

j_gene: TRBJ2-3
abundance: few
d_gene: TRBD2
v_gene: TRBV6-5
CDR3nt: TGTGCCAGCAGTTACTTGGCGGGGGACACAGATACGCAGTATTTT
CDR3aa: CASSYLAGDTDTQYF

j_gene: TRBJ2-3
abundance: NA
d_gene: NA
v_gene: TRBV28
CDR3nt: TGTGCCAGCAGTAATTACAGGGAAAGGGATACGCAGTATTTT
CDR3aa: CASSNYRERDTQYF

j_gene: TRBJ2-5
abundance: NA
d_gene: TRBD2
v_gene: TRBV20-1
CDR3nt: TGCAGTGCTAGCGAACTAGCGGGAGTGGAGACCCAGTACTTC
CDR3aa: CSASELAGVETQYF

j_gene: TRBJ1-3
abundance: NA
d_gene: NA
v_gene: TRBV7-3
CDR3nt: TGTGCCAGCAGCCCTGGGGACGGAAACACCATATATTTT
CDR3aa: CASSPGDGNTIYF

j_gene: TRBJ2-7
abundance: NA
d_gene: NA
v_gene: TRBV28
CDR3nt: TGTGCCAGCAGTCCAACGGGACCTTTCTCCTACGAGCAGTACTTC
CDR3aa: CASSPTGPFSYEQYF

j_gene: TRBJ1-1
abundance: NA
d_gene: TRBD1
v_gene: TRBV5-1
CDR3nt: TGCGCCAGCAGCCAACGACAGGGGTCCATGAACACTGAAGCTTTCTTT
CDR3aa: CASSQRQGSMNTEAFF

j_gene: TRBJ2-1
abundance: NA
d_gene: TRBD2
v_gene: TRBV20-1
CDR3nt: TGCAGTGCTAGAGGAACGACTAGCGGAATATACAATGAGCAGTTCTTC
CDR3aa: CSARGTTSGIYNEQFF

j_gene: TRBJ2-7
abundance: NA
d_gene: NA
v_gene: TRBV6-5
CDR3nt: TGTGCCAGCAGTTCGGACAGCGTAATAGCCTACGAGCAGTACTTC
CDR3aa: CASSSDSVIAYEQYF

j_gene: TRBJ1-2
abundance: few
d_gene: TRBD1
v_gene: TRBV25-1
CDR3nt: TGTGCCAGCAGCGAAACAGGGGGCCTTGGCTACACCTTC
CDR3aa: CASSETGGLGYTF

j_gene: TRBJ2-3
abundance: NA
d_gene: NA
v_gene: TRBV6-5
CDR3nt: TGTGCCAGCAAGAAGGACACAGATACGCAGTATTTT
CDR3aa: CASKKDTDTQYF

j_gene: TRBJ2-5
abundance: few
d_gene: NA
v_gene: TRBV24-1
CDR3nt: TGTGCCACCAGTGTCTGGGATTTCTTCGGAGAGACCCAGTACTTC
CDR3aa: CATSVWDFFGETQYF

j_gene: TRBJ2-1
abundance: once
d_gene: TRBD1
v_gene: TRBV4-1
CDR3nt: TGCGCCAGCAGCCATACCCCGGCGGGACAGGGCAATGAGCAGTTCTTC
CDR3aa: CASSHTPAGQGNEQFF

j_gene: TRBJ1-2
abundance: NA
d_gene: NA
v_gene: TRBV6-5
CDR3nt: TGTGCCAGCAGGCAACAGTACTATGGCTACACCTTC
CDR3aa: CASRQQYYGYTF

j_gene: TRBJ2-1
abundance: NA
d_gene: NA
v_gene: TRBV19
CDR3nt: TGTGCCAGTAGTAGGGAAAATCCCTCCTACAATGAGCAGTTCTTC
CDR3aa: CASSRENPSYNEQFF

j_gene: TRBJ2-5
abundance: NA
d_gene: NA
v_gene: TRBV7-8
CDR3nt: TGTGCCAGCAGCCCAAGCAATGGGGAGACCCAGTACTTC
CDR3aa: CASSPSNGETQYF

j_gene: TRBJ2-5
abundance: NA
d_gene: TRBD2
v_gene: TRBV27
CDR3nt: TGTGCCAGCGGGGGACTAGCGGGTTTGGGGGAGACCCAGTACTTC
CDR3aa: CASGGLAGLGETQYF

j_gene: TRBJ1-6
abundance: NA
d_gene: NA
v_gene: TRBV27
CDR3nt: TGTGCCAGCAGTCTCCTCAGGGATTGGGAAAATTCACCCCTCCACTTT
CDR3aa: CASSLLRDWENSPLHF

j_gene: TRBJ2-1
abundance: NA
d_gene: TRBD2
v_gene: TRBV12-3/TRBV12-4
CDR3nt: TGTGCCAGCAGTTTAGCGGGTTGGCTAGCGGGAGGGGGGCACAATGAGCAGTTCTTC
CDR3aa: CASSLAGWLAGGGHNEQFF